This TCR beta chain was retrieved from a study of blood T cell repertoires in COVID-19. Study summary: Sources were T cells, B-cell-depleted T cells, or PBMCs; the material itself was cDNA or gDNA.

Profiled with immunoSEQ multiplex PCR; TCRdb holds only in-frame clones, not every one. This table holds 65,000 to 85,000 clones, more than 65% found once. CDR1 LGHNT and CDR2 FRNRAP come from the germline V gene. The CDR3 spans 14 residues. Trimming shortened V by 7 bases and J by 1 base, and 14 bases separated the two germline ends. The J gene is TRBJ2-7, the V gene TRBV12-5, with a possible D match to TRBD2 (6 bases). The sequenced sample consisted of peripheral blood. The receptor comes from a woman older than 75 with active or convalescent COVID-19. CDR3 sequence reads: CASAGTSNSYEQYF. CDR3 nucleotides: TGTGCTAGTGCTGGGACTTCAAATTCCTACGAGCAGTACTTC.